The sequence of this T cell receptor (beta chain) was determined in a study of technical replicates of blood from a handful of donors. Trimming cost V 3 bases and J 4 bases; bases outside gene matches: 6. Germline V gene lookup returns CDR1 MNHEY and CDR2 SMNVEV (reference sequence). This CDR3 contains 15 residues. The table came from immunoSEQ multiplex PCR; TCRdb's copy has only in-frame clones and leaves some out. The table lists about 15,000 clones, 80% to 90% of them singletons. Specimen: PBMCs. V gene TRBV27 combines with J gene TRBJ2-7, with 10 bases lining up with TRBD1. The sequence was collected from a human donor in good health. CDR3 in amino acids: CASSFVTGGKYEQYF. The CDR3 DNA follows: TGTGCCAGCAGTTTCGTGACAGGGGGCAAATACGAGCAGTACTTC.